This record looks at one T cell receptor (beta chain) sequence and its context. Antigen: not known. The sample is drawn from a study of cytomegalovirus exposure and HLA in healthy donors. Study in general: As an earlier analysis found, 150 million to 200 million T cells yielded some 120 million unique TCR beta sequences.

Trimming pared 5 bases from V and 1 base from J, leaving 18 bases between. The CDR3 is 16 amino acids. CDR1 and CDR2 from the germline V gene are LNHDA and SQIVND (reference sequence). Findings of the study overall: The classifier was said to identify cytomegalovirus status with high specificity and sensitivity. A later look showed TCR association rates differing by HLA locus, highest for DRB1 and lowest for HLA-C. For presence/absence analyses, sequencing depth was assumed to be roughly uniform across donors.

60 Vbeta and 13 Jbeta primers were used in PCR. This table comes from immunoSEQ multiplex PCR, and its TCRdb copy is limited to in-frame clones, with some not included. The sample consists of 150,000 to 200,000 clones, around 68% of them appearing once. V gene TRBV19 combines with J gene TRBJ2-7; D not certain. The sequencing sample was made of PBMCs. The origin of this receptor is a girl between 10 and 17 years old in good health and CMV-seronegative. CDR3 loop: CASSERWAQRSYEQYF. The CDR3 DNA reads as TGTGCCAGTAGTGAAAGGTGGGCCCAACGGTCCTACGAGCAGTACTTC.